The entry below describes one T cell receptor (beta chain). This clone appeared once. The specificity of this receptor is unknown. No base quality values were provided; no much bigger clone lies one nucleotide off. The germline V gene (reference sequence) gives CDR1 as SEHNR and CDR2 as FQNEAQ. V is pruned by 5 bases and J by 2 bases, leaving 5 bases of the junction without a gene match. The CDR3 holds 14 amino acids from the cysteine to the phenylalanine. This entry keeps only the CDR3 DNA: 42 bases, framed from base 1. These data originate in a study of T cell changes during pregnancy in multiple sclerosis (dated by TCRdb to between 2018 and 2021). Study-wide context: In women with multiple sclerosis, the researchers looked at how the T cell repertoire shifted as pregnancy progressed.

Libraries were made using the immunoSEQ multiplex PCR assay. In TCRdb, the immuneACCESS table is reduced to in-frame sequences with V and J assigned. These tables do not hold every clone; where another copy was compared, an unresolved V gene accounts for under half, and the others remain unexplained. A total of 65,000 to 90,000 clones appear in this sample, 85% to 95% of them only once. 2.3% of the sample lies in the top ten. The specimen comprised peripheral blood, sampled before pregnancy. This TCR was sampled from a female donor with multiple sclerosis, enrolled in a pregnancy study. Recombination linked TRBV7-9 to TRBJ2-7, with 8 central nucleotides matching TRBD1. The DNA is as follows: TGTGCCAGCAGCCGCCGGGACAGGCCCTACGAGCAGTACTTC. This sequence encodes CASSRRDRPYEQYF.